The TCR beta chain under discussion was sequenced for a study of blood T cell repertoires in COVID-19. Study overall: Researchers got acute and convalescent COVID-19 samples from the United States, Italy and Spain. PBMCs, B-cell-depleted T cells, or T cells were the source of the cDNA or gDNA that made up the material.

The length of the CDR3 is 14 residues. V lost 5 bases and J 1 base, leaving 14 bases between the germline ends. The V gene's germline CDR1 is SQVTM and CDR2 ANQGSEA. Authors' data handling: Amplifying reference gene primers gave estimates of nucleated cell counts. Assay: immunoSEQ multiplex PCR; the TCRdb copy retains only in-frame clones and omits some. The V and J calls and clone size are taken from that table; D and trimming were inferred from the DNA. The sample yields about 300,000 clones, around 89% seen once. The sequence came from a man aged 35-49 years with acute or convalescent COVID-19. The chain combines TRBV29-1 with TRBJ1-2; possibly TRBD1 for D (5 bases). The sample consisted of peripheral blood. The CDR3 DNA is TGCAGCGTTCAAGGGGCCGCAAATAACTATGGCTACACCTTC. Residues: CSVQGAANNYGYTF.